This T cell receptor (beta chain) was sequenced in a study of blood T cell repertoires in COVID-19. V was cut by 2 bases and J by 0 bases, with 8 bases left in between. From germline, CDR1 is LGHDT and CDR2 YNNKEL (reference sequence). The CDR3 is 15 amino acids. The table came from immunoSEQ multiplex PCR; TCRdb's copy has only in-frame clones and leaves some out. The table records approximately 140,000 clones, over 80% of them present only once. The sample comprised peripheral blood. The chain employs TRBV3-1 (or the pseudogene TRBV3-2) and TRBJ1-3; D remains ambiguous. The receptor comes from a man aged 80 or over with acute or convalescent COVID-19. This CDR3 is CASSQRQPSGNTIYF. Written as DNA, the CDR3 is TGTGCCAGCAGCCAAAGACAACCCTCTGGAAACACCATATATTTT.